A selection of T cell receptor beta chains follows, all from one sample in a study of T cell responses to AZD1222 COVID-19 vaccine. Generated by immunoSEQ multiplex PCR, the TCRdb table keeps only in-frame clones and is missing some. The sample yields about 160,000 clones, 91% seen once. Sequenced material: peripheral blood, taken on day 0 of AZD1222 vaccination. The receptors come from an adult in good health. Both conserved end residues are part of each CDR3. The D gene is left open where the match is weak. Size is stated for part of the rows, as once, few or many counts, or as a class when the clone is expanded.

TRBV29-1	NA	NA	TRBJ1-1	TGCAGCGTTAAACAGGTACCTGAAGCTTTCTTT	CSVKQVPEAFF
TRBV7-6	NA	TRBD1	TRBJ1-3	TGTGCCAGCAGCTCACAGGGGTCTGGAAACACCATATATTTT	CASSSQGSGNTIYF
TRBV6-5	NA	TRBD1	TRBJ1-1	TGTGCCAGCACCCGACCCGACAGGGCCAACACTGAAGCTTTCTTT	CASTRPDRANTEAFF
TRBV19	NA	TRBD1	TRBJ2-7	TGTGCCAGTAGCCCCTATCGGACAGGCTCCTACGAGCAGTACTTC	CASSPYRTGSYEQYF
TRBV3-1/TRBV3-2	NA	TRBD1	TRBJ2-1	TGTGCCAGCAGCCCAAGCCCGACAGGGGTCAATGAGCAGTTCTTC	CASSPSPTGVNEQFF
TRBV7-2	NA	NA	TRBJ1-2	TGTGCCAGCAGCTCGCACGCGGACGTAGCTAACTATGGCTACACCTTC	CASSSHADVANYGYTF
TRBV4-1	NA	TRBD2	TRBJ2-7	TGCGCCAGCATGAGCGGGGCCCTAGGAGGGGAGCAGTACTTC	CASMSGALGGEQYF
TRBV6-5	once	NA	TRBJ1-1	TGTGCCAGCAGTTACTCCGGGGGTCTGAACACTGAAGCTTTCTTT	CASSYSGGLNTEAFF
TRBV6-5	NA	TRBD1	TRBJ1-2	TGTGCCAGCAGTTTAGGACAGGACCTCTATGGCTACACCTTC	CASSLGQDLYGYTF
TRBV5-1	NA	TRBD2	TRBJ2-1	TGCGCCAGCAGCCCGGGACTAGCGGGGGCCCATCCCACCTACAATGAGCAGTTCTTC	CASSPGLAGAHPTYNEQFF
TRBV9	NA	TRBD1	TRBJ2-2	TGTGCCAGCAGCGTAGCGGGACAGACCACCGGGGAGCTGTTTTTT	CASSVAGQTTGELFF
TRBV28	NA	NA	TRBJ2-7	TGTGCCAGCAGTTTGGGGGTAGGGCCGCCCTACGAGCAGTACTTC	CASSLGVGPPYEQYF
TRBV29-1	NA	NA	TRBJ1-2	TGCAGCGTTGAACCCCCGGGGGCGCGGGGCTACACCTTC	CSVEPPGARGYTF
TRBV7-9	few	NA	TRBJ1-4	TGTGCCAGCAGCTTAGGATCGTACCCCGAAAAACTGTTTTTT	CASSLGSYPEKLFF
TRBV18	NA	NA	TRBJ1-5	TGTGCCAGCTCACCACCGGGGGCAGGGTGGGATCAGCCCCAGCATTTT	CASSPPGAGWDQPQHF
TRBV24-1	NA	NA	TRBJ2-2	TGTGCCACCAGTGATCGACGACGGGACACCGGGGAGCTGTTTTTT	CATSDRRRDTGELFF
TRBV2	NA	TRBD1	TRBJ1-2	TGTGCCAGCAGTGAAGTACAGGGGGGGGGCTATGGCTACACCTTC	CASSEVQGGGYGYTF
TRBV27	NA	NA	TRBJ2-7	TGTGCCAGCAGTCACCAGGGAGGCGAGCAGTACTTC	CASSHQGGEQYF
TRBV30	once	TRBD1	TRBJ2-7	TGTGCCGGCCGGGACAGGGGATCCTACGAGCAGTACTTC	CAGRDRGSYEQYF
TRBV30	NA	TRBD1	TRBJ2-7	TGTGCCTGGAGTGTACCAGACAGGGGATCGGGCTACGAGCAGTACTTC	CAWSVPDRGSGYEQYF
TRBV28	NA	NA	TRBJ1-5	TGTGCCAGCACCCGGGGGGGTGACGGTCAGCCCCAGCATTTT	CASTRGGDGQPQHF
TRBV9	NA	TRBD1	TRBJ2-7	TGTGCCAGCAGCGCAATGGGACAGGGGGGCCACGAGCAGTACTTC	CASSAMGQGGHEQYF
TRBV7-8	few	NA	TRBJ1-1	TGTGCCAGCAGCTTCGGGGAAGGAAGGGAAGCTTTCTTT	CASSFGEGREAFF
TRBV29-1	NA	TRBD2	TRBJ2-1	TGCAGCGTTCTACAATATAGCGGGAGGACCCCGGGGCAGTTCTTC	CSVLQYSGRTPGQFF
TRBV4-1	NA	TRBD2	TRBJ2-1	TGCGCCAGCAGCCAAGCACCTAGCGGATACAATGAGCAGTTCTTC	CASSQAPSGYNEQFF
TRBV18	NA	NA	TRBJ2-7	TGTGCCAGCTCACCAGGCACCACTGACTACGAGCAGTACTTC	CASSPGTTDYEQYF
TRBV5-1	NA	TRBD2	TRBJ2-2	TGCGCCAGCAGCTTTGGTAGCGGGGGCCGAAACACCGGGGAGCTGTTTTTT	CASSFGSGGRNTGELFF
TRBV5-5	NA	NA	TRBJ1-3	TGTGCCAGCAGCTTGGCCCTGGGAAGAGGAGGGAACACCATATATTTT	CASSLALGRGGNTIYF
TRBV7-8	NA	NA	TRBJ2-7	TGTGCCAGCAGCCCCGTCTCCTACGAGCAGTACTTC	CASSPVSYEQYF
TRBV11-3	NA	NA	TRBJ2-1	TGTGCCAGCAGCCCGGGACACCAAGTTTCCTACAATGAGCAGTTCTTC	CASSPGHQVSYNEQFF
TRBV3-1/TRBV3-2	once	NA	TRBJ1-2	TGTGCCAGCAGCCAAAGCAGGTCTGGTGGTGGCTACACCTTC	CASSQSRSGGGYTF
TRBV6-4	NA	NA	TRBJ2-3	TGTGCCAGCAAAGTCGGGGCTAGCACAGATACGCAGTATTTT	CASKVGASTDTQYF
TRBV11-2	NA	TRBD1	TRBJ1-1	TGTGCCAGCAGCTTAGGATTTACAGGGGGCCCGAACACTGAAGCTTTCTTT	CASSLGFTGGPNTEAFF
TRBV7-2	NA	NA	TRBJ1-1	TGTGCCAGCAGCTTAGAGGCGATGAACACTGAAGCTTTCTTT	CASSLEAMNTEAFF
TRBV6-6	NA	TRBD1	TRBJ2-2	TGTGCCAGCAGTGACAGGGTGCAGGGCACCGGGGAGCTGTTTTTT	CASSDRVQGTGELFF
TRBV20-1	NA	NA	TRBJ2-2	TGCAGTGCTGCGAACACCGGGGAGCTGTTTTTT	CSAANTGELFF
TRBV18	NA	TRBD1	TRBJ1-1	TGTGCCAGCTCACGAGGGGGCGAGAACACTGAAGCTTTCTTT	CASSRGGENTEAFF
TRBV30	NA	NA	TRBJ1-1	TGTGCCTGGAGTGTCCCGGGACCTAAAATTGAAGCTTTCTTT	CAWSVPGPKIEAFF